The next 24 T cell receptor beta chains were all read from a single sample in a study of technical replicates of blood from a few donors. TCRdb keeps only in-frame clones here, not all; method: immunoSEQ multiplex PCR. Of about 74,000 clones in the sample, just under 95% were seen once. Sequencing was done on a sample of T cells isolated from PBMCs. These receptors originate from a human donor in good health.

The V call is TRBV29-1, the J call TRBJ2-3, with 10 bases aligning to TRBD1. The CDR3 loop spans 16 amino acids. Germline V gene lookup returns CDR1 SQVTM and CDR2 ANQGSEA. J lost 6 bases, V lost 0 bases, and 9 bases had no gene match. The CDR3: CSVEDRDRGPPDTQYF. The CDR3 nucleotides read TGCAGCGTTGAAGACAGGGACAGGGGACCGCCTGATACGCAGTATTTT.

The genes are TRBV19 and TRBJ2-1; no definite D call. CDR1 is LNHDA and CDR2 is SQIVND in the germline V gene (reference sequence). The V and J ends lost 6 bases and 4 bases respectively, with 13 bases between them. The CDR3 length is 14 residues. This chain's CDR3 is CASSPSVTYNEQFF. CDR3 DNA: TGTGCCAGTAGCCCCAGCGTAACGTACAATGAGCAGTTCTTC.

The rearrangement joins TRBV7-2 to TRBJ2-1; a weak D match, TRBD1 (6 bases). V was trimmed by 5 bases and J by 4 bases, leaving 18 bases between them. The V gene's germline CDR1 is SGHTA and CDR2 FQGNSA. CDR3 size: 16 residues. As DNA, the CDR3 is TGTGCCAGCAGCACCAAGACAGGCTCCGGATACAATGAGCAGTTCTTC. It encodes CASSTKTGSGYNEQFF.

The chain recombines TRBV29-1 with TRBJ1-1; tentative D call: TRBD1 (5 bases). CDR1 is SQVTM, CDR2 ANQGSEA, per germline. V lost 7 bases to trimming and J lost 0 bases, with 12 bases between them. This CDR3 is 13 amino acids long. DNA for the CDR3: TGCAGCGGGACACGACCAATGAACACTGAAGCTTTCTTT. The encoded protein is CSGTRPMNTEAFF.

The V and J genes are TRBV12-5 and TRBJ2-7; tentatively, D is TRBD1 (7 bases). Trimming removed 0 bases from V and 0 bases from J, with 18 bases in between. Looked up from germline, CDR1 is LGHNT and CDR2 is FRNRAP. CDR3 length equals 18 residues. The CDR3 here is CASGLVFKSGGPSYEQYF. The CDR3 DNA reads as TGTGCTAGTGGTTTGGTTTTCAAGTCAGGGGGGCCCTCCTACGAGCAGTACTTC.

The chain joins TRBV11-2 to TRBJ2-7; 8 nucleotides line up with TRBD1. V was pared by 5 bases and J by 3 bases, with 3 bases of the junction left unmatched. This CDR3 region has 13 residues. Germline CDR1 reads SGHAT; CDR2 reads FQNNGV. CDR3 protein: CASSGGQGYEQYF. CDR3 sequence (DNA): TGTGCCAGCAGCGGCGGACAGGGCTACGAGCAGTACTTC.

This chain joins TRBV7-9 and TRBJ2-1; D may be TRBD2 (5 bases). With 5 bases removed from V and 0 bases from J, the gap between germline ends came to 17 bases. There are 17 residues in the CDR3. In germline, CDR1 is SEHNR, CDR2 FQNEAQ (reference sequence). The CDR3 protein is CASSPREGVASYNEQFF. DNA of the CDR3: TGTGCCAGCAGCCCCCGAGAGGGAGTAGCCTCCTACAATGAGCAGTTCTTC.

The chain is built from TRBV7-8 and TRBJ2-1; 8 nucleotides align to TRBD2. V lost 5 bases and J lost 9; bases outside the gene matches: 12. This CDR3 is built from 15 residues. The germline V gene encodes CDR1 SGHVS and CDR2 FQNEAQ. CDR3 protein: CASSPRAGGVAEQFF. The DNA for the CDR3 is TGTGCCAGCAGCCCTCGGGCGGGGGGTGTGGCTGAGCAGTTCTTC.

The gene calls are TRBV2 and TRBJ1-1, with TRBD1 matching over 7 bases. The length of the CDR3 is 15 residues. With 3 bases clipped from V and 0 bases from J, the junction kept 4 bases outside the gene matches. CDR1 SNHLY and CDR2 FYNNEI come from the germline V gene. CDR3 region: CASSDKTGMNTEAFF. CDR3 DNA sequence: TGTGCCAGCAGTGACAAGACAGGGATGAACACTGAAGCTTTCTTT.

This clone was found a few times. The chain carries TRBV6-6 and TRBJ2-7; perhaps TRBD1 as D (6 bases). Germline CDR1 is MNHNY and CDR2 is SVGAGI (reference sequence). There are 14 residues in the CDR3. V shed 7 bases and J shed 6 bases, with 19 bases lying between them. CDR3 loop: CASTYFQTGSEQYF. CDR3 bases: TGTGCCAGCACCTATTTTCAAACAGGGAGCGAGCAGTACTTC.

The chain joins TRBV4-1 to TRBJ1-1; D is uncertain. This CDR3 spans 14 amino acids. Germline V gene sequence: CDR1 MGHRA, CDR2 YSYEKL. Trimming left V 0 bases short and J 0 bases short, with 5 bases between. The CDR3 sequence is CASSQETMNTEAFF. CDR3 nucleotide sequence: TGCGCCAGCAGCCAAGAAACTATGAACACTGAAGCTTTCTTT.

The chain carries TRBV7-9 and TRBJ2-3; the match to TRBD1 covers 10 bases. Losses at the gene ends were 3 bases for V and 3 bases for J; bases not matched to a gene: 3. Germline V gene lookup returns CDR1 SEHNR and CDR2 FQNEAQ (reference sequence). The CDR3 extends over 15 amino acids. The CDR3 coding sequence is TGTGCCAGCAGCTTTCCGGGACAGGGGACAGATACGCAGTATTTT. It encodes CASSFPGQGTDTQYF.

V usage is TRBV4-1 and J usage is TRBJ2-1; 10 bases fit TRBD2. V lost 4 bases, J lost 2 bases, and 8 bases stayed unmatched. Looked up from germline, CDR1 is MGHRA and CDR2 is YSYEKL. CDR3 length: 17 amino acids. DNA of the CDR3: TGCGCCAGCAGCCTTAGAACCGGGACTAGCGCCTACAATGAGCAGTTCTTC. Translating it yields CASSLRTGTSAYNEQFF.

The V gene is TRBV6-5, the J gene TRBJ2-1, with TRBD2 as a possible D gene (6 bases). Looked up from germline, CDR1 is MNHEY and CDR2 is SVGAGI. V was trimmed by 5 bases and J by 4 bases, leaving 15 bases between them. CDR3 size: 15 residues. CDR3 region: CASSNVLGGYNEQFF. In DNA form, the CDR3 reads TGTGCCAGCAGTAACGTCTTGGGGGGATACAATGAGCAGTTCTTC.

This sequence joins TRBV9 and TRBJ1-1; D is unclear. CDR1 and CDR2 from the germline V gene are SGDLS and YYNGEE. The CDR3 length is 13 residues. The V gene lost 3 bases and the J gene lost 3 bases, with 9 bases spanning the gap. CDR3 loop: CASSALGDTEAFF. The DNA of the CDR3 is TGTGCCAGCAGCGCCTTGGGAGACACTGAAGCTTTCTTT.

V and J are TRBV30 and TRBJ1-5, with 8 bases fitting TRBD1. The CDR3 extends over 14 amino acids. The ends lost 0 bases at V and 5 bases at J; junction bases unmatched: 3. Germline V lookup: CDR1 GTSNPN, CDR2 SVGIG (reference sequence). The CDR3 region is CAWSVQGDHQPQHF. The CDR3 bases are TGTGCCTGGAGTGTACAGGGGGACCATCAGCCCCAGCATTTT.

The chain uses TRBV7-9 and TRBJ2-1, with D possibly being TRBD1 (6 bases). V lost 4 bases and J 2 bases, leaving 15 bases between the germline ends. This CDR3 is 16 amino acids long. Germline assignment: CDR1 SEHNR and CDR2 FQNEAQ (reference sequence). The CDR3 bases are TGTGCCAGCAGCTACAGGGCCGGGGAGCCCTACAATGAGCAGTTCTTC. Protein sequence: CASSYRAGEPYNEQFF.

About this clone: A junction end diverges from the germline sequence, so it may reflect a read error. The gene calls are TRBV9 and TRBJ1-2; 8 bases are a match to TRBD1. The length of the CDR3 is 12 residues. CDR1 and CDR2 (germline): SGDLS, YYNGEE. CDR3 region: CASSFQGALPAF. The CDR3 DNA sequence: TGTGCCAGCAGCTTCCAGGGGGCGCTGCCTGCCTTC.

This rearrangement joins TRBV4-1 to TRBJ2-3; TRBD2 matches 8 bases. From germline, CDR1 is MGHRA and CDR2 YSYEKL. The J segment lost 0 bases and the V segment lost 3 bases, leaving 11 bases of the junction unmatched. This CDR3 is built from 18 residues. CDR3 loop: CASSHTTLSGASTDTQYF. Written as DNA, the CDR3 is TGCGCCAGCAGCCATACCACCCTTAGCGGGGCTAGCACAGATACGCAGTATTTT.

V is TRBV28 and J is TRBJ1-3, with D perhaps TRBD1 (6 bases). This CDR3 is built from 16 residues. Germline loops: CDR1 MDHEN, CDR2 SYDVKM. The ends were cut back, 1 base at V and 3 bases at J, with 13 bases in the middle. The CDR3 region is CASSLLETGDGNTIYF. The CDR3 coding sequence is TGTGCCAGCAGTTTATTGGAGACAGGAGATGGAAACACCATATATTTT. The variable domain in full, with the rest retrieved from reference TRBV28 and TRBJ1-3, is DVKVTQSSRYLVKRTGEKVFLECVQDMDHENMFWYRQDPGLGLRLIYFSYDVKMKEKGDIPEGYSVSREKKERFSLILESASTNQTSMYLCASSLLETGDGNTIYFGEGSWLTVV.

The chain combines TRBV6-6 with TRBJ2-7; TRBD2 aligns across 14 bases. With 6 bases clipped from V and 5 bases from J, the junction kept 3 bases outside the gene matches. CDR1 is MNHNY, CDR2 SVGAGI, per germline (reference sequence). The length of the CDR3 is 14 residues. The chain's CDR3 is CASSGTSGSHEQYF. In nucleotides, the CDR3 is TGTGCCAGCAGCGGGACTAGCGGGAGCCACGAGCAGTACTTC.

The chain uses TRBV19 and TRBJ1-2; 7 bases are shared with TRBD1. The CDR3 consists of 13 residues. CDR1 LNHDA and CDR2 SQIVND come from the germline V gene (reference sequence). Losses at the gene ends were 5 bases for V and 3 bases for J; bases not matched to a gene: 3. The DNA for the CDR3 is TGTGCCAGTAGTCGGGACAGTGACTATGGCTACACCTTC. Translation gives CASSRDSDYGYTF.

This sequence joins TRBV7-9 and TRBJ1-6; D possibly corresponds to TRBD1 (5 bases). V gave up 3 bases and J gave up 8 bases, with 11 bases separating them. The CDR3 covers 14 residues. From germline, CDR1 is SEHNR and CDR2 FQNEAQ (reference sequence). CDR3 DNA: TGTGCCAGCAGCTTGGGCGACAGATATTCACCCCTCCACTTT. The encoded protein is CASSLGDRYSPLHF.

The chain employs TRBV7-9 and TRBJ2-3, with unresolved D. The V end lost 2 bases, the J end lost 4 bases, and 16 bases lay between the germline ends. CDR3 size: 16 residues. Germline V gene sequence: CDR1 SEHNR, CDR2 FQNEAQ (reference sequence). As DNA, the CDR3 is TGTGCCAGCAGCTTATTACGTCGCTCAGGCGCAGATACGCAGTATTTT. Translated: CASSLLRRSGADTQYF.